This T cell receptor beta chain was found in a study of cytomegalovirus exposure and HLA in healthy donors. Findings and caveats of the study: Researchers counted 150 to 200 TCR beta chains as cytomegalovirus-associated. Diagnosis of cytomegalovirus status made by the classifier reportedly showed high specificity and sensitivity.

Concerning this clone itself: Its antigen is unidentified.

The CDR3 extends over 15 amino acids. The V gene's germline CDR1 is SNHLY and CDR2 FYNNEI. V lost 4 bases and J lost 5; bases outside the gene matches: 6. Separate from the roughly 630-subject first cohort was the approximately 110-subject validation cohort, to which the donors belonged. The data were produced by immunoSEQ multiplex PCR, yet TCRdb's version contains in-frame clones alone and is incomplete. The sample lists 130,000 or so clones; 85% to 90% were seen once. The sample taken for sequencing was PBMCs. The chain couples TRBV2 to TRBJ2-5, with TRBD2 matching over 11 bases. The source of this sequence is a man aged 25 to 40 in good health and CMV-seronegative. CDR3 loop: CASSVGTSGEETQYF. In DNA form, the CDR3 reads TGTGCCAGCAGTGTGGGGACTAGCGGAGAGGAGACCCAGTACTTC. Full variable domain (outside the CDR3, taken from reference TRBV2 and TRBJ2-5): EPEVTQTPSHQVTQMGQEVILRCVPISNHLYFYWYRQILGQKVEFLVSFYNNEISEKSEIFDDQFSVERPDGSNFTLKIRSTKLEDSAMYFCASSVGTSGEETQYFGPGTRLLVL.